The TCR beta chain under discussion was sequenced for a study of graft-versus-host responses after intestinal transplantation. A note on this clone: Its specificity is unknown.

Germline loops: CDR1 SGHRS, CDR2 YFSETQ. CDR3 length equals 15 residues. V lost 4 bases to trimming and J lost 3 bases, with 17 bases between them. The repertoire was sequenced with immunoSEQ multiplex PCR; TCRdb's copy has only in-frame clones and lacks some. The sample shows over 75,000 clones, 70% to 90% of them seen only once. This TCR came from a human donor who received an intestinal transplant. The V and J genes are TRBV5-1 and TRBJ2-7, with D tentatively TRBD2 (6 bases). Here the sequenced sample was unstimulated CD4+ T cells sorted from spleen or lymph node cells, taken before intestinal transplant. The CDR3 DNA reads as TGCGCCAGCAGCCCCGGGGCGGGACTGAGCTACGAGCAGTACTTC. It encodes CASSPGAGLSYEQYF.